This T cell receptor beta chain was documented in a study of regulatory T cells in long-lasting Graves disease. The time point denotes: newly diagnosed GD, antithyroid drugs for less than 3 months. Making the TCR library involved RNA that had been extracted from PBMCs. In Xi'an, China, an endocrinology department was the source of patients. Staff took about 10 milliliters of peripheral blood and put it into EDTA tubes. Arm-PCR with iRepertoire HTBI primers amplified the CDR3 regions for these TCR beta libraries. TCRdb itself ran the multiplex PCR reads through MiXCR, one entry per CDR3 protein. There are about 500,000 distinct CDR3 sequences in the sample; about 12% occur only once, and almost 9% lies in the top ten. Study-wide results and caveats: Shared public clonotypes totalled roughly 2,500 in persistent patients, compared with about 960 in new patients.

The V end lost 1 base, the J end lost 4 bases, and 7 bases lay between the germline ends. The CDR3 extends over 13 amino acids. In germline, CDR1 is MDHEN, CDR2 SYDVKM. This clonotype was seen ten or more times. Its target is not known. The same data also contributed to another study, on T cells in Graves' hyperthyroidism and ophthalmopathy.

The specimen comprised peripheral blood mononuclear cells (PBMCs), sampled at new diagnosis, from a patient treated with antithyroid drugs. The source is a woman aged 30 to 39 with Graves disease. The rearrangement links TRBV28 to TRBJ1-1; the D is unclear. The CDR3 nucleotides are TGTGCCAGCAGTTTATTAACAGCCACTGAAGCTTTCTTT. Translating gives CASSLLTATEAFF.